These 27 T cell receptor beta chains originate from one sample sequenced in a study of blood T cell repertoires in COVID-19. Repertoires were generated with immunoSEQ multiplex PCR, while TCRdb's copy carries only in-frame clones and drops some. Among roughly 240,000 clones listed, about four fifths were seen once. The sample taken for sequencing was PBMCs or T cells enriched from blood (not recorded which). The receptor source for this set is a woman in her thirties or forties who had been exposed to COVID-19.

The rearrangement links TRBV11-3 to TRBJ2-2; no definite D call. V gave up 5 bases and J gave up 4 bases, with 14 bases separating them. From germline, CDR1 is SGHNT and CDR2 YENEEA. The CDR3 length is 15 residues. CDR3 residues: CASSPHALSTGELFF. The CDR3 nucleotides are TGTGCCAGCAGCCCTCACGCGCTGAGCACCGGGGAGCTGTTTTTT.

The chain couples TRBV28 to TRBJ1-2; D perhaps matches TRBD1 (6 bases). The CDR3 length is 13 residues. Germline assignment: CDR1 MDHEN and CDR2 SYDVKM. Trimming pared 6 bases from V and 2 bases from J, leaving 10 bases between. The CDR3 sequence: CASRAGTNYGYTF. The CDR3 DNA reads TGTGCCAGCAGGGCCGGGACAAACTATGGCTACACCTTC.

This rearrangement joins TRBV13 to TRBJ1-2, with TRBD1 identical over 7 bases. The CDR3 is made up of 14 amino acids. Germline V gene sequence: CDR1 PRHDT, CDR2 FYEKMQ (reference sequence). With V trimmed by 3 bases and J by 8 bases, 9 bases remained unmatched. CDR3 sequence: CASSLSDRALGYTF. CDR3 nucleotide sequence: TGTGCCAGCAGCTTGAGTGACAGGGCCCTAGGCTACACCTTC.

The chain employs TRBV6-6 and TRBJ1-4; perhaps TRBD1 as D (6 bases). V lost 5 bases, J lost 3 bases, and 13 bases lay in between. Looked up from germline, CDR1 is MNHNY and CDR2 is SVGAGI (reference sequence). This CDR3 has 15 residues. The DNA of the CDR3 is TGTGCCAGCAGTATCGGGGGGGCCCCTAATGAAAAACTGTTTTTT. It translates to CASSIGGAPNEKLFF.

The chain uses TRBV2 and TRBJ2-7, with D perhaps matching TRBD2 (5 bases). The germline V gene has CDR1 SNHLY and CDR2 FYNNEI. V lost 8 bases to trimming and J lost 0 bases, with 17 bases between them. The CDR3 spans 15 residues. CDR3 region: CASGPRRGNSYEQYF. The DNA of the CDR3 is TGTGCCAGCGGCCCTCGACGGGGAAACTCCTACGAGCAGTACTTC.

The chain employs TRBV7-2 and TRBJ1-4; no clear D. V lost 5 bases and J 4 bases, leaving 11 bases between the germline ends. The CDR3 loop spans 14 amino acids. From germline, CDR1 is SGHTA and CDR2 FQGNSA. CDR3 nucleotide sequence: TGTGCCAGCAGCGCGCACAGCGGTAATGAAAAACTGTTTTTT. Translating gives CASSAHSGNEKLFF.

The chain couples TRBV4-1 to TRBJ2-3; 9 bases map to TRBD2. The germline gives CDR1 MGHRA, CDR2 YSYEKL. The CDR3 is 17 amino acids. V shed 1 base, J shed 1 base, and the junction held 6 bases outside the gene matches. The CDR3 DNA follows: TGCGCCAGCAGCCAAGTGTCTAGCGGGGTTGGCACAGATACGCAGTATTTT. It codes for CASSQVSSGVGTDTQYF.

The chain combines TRBV28 with TRBJ2-1; 13 nucleotides align to TRBD2. Germline loops: CDR1 MDHEN, CDR2 SYDVKM. J lost 13 bases, V lost 3 bases, and 9 bases had no gene match. The CDR3 consists of 15 residues. This CDR3 is CASSFAGTSGTTQFF. Written as DNA, the CDR3 is TGTGCCAGCAGTTTCGCCGGGACTAGCGGGACCACACAGTTCTTC. Variable domain in full (rest from reference TRBV28 and TRBJ2-1): DVKVTQSSRYLVKRTGEKVFLECVQDMDHENMFWYRQDPGLGLRLIYFSYDVKMKEKGDIPEGYSVSREKKERFSLILESASTNQTSMYLCASSFAGTSGTTQFFGPGTRLTVL.

The chain links TRBV5-1 to TRBJ1-2, with 10 bases matching TRBD1. The germline gives CDR1 SGHRS, CDR2 YFSETQ. This CDR3 is built from 16 residues. The ends lost 0 bases at V and 4 bases at J; junction bases unmatched: 6. For the CDR3, the DNA is TGCGCCAGCAGCTTGGAGACAGGGGGCTCTGCCTATGGCTACACCTTC. Its translation: CASSLETGGSAYGYTF.

J is TRBJ2-7 and V is TRBV5-1; 9 bases align to TRBD1. The V gene end was trimmed by 0 bases and the J gene end by 5 bases; junction bases not matched to a gene: 24. The CDR3 sequence is 21 residues long. Germline CDR1 is SGHRS and CDR2 is YFSETQ. In DNA, the CDR3 is TGCGCCAGCAGCTTGGTTTTTATCGATAAGGTGGGACAGGGTAAGATCGACGAGCAGTACTTC. Translated, it gives CASSLVFIDKVGQGKIDEQYF.

This clone was counted only a few times. V gene TRBV7-3 combines with J gene TRBJ1-2; 10 positions agree with TRBD1. Per germline, CDR1 SGHTA and CDR2 FQGTGA. The CDR3 extends over 15 amino acids. The V segment lost 4 bases and the J segment 4 bases; nucleotides outside the gene matches: 6. DNA for the CDR3: TGTGCCAGCAGCTCGGACAGGGGGATCGGCTATGGCTACACCTTC. Its protein product is CASSSDRGIGYGYTF.

The gene calls are TRBV29-1 and TRBJ1-3; D may be TRBD1 (6 bases). The V and J ends lost 0 bases and 6 bases respectively, with 15 bases between them. Germline CDR1 and CDR2: SQVTM and ANQGSEA. This CDR3 has 15 amino acids. CDR3 sequence (DNA): TGCAGCGTTGAAGAGGACAGCGGGAGGAAAAACACCATATATTTT. Translating it yields CSVEEDSGRKNTIYF.

V gene TRBV28 combines with J gene TRBJ2-3; 7 bases align to TRBD1. Germline lookup yields CDR1 MDHEN and CDR2 SYDVKM. The CDR3 has 15 amino acids. Unmatched junction bases numbered 3, after V lost 3 bases and J lost 0 bases. The CDR3 DNA is TGTGCCAGCAGTTTGGACAGGTTAAGCACAGATACGCAGTATTTT. Its protein is CASSLDRLSTDTQYF.

The rearrangement joins TRBV30 to TRBJ2-1, with D maybe TRBD1 (6 bases). CDR1 GTSNPN and CDR2 SVGIG come from the germline V gene (reference sequence). The ends were cut back, 2 bases at V and 12 bases at J, with 38 bases in the middle. There are 20 residues in the CDR3. CDR3 amino acids: CAWSPSLWTEGDKGGGVQFF. Written as DNA, the CDR3 is TGTGCCTGGAGTCCCTCCCTTTGGACAGAGGGGGATAAAGGGGGTGGCGTGCAGTTCTTC.

This clone was seen a few times. The same CDR3 can be traced to other DNA sequences in this sample. CDR3 sequence (DNA): TGTGCCAGCTCTCCCGGGACGGGAGATCAGCCCCAGCATTTT. Residues: CASSPGTGDQPQHF. The chain combines TRBV18 with TRBJ1-5; D is possibly TRBD1 (5 bases). Trimming removed 6 bases at V and 5 bases at J, with 14 bases between. Germline V gene sequence: CDR1 KGHSH, CDR2 LQKENI. The CDR3 totals 14 residues. Full variable domain (remainder filled in from reference TRBV18 and TRBJ1-5): NAGVMQNPRHLVRRRGQEARLRCSPMKGHSHVYWYRQLPEEGLKFMVYLQKENIIDESGMPKERFSAEFPKEGPSILRIQQVVRGDSAAYFCASSPGTGDQPQHFGDGTRLSIL.

The gene calls are TRBV4-1 and TRBJ2-2; possibly TRBD2 for D (7 bases). The CDR3 contains 15 residues. Germline V gives CDR1 MGHRA, CDR2 YSYEKL. Trimming removed 3 bases from V and 3 bases from J, with 11 bases in between. The chain's CDR3 is CASSQGGTYTGELFF. CDR3 nucleotides: TGCGCCAGCAGCCAGGGGGGGACATACACCGGGGAGCTGTTTTTT.

The genes are TRBV7-3 and TRBJ2-3, with TRBD2 matching 10 bases. Looked up from germline, CDR1 is SGHTA and CDR2 is FQGTGA. V was clipped by 0 bases and J by 0 bases; unmatched bases: 3. The length of the CDR3 is 17 residues. CDR3 sequence (DNA): TGTGCCAGCAGCTTAACGGGACTAGCGCTTAGCACAGATACGCAGTATTTT. Its protein product is CASSLTGLALSTDTQYF.

In regard to this clone: Other DNA variants within this sample encode the same CDR3. The chain combines TRBV18 with TRBJ2-7, with 9 bases fitting TRBD2. Losses at the gene ends were 0 bases for V and 5 bases for J; bases not matched to a gene: 5. The CDR3 is 15 residues long. CDR1 is KGHSH and CDR2 is LQKENI in the germline V gene. DNA for the CDR3: TGTGCCAGCTCACCACCGAGCGGGGGGACCCACGAGCAGTACTTC. This codes for CASSPPSGGTHEQYF.

The chain joins TRBV19 to TRBJ1-5; D ambiguous. CDR1 LNHDA and CDR2 SQIVND come from the germline V gene (reference sequence). The CDR3 has 15 residues. V was cut by 3 bases and J by 1 base, with 10 bases left in between. The chain's CDR3 is CASSIDGWSNQPQHF. CDR3 nucleotides: TGTGCCAGTAGTATCGACGGGTGGAGCAATCAGCCCCAGCATTTT.

This clone has just one count. This chain connects TRBV5-1 to TRBJ1-2, with D tentatively TRBD1 (6 bases). Germline CDR1 and CDR2: SGHRS and YFSETQ. This CDR3 region has 14 residues. V was pared by 0 bases and J by 8 bases, with 14 bases between. The CDR3 coding sequence is TGCGCCAGCAGCTTGGATGCGACAGGCGGGGGCTACACCTTC. Its translation: CASSLDATGGGYTF.

The V gene is TRBV20-1, the J gene TRBJ1-1; TRBD1 matches at 7 bases. The CDR3 is 12 residues long. V lost 3 bases to trimming and J lost 7 bases; unmatched junction nucleotides: 5. Per germline, CDR1 DFQATT and CDR2 SNEGSKA (reference sequence). The CDR3 protein is CSASADRSEAFF. The CDR3, as DNA: TGCAGTGCTAGTGCGGACAGGAGTGAAGCTTTCTTT.

This chain uses TRBV6-5 with TRBJ1-4; D call uncertain. The CDR3 length is 13 residues. Trimming pared 2 bases from V and 5 bases from J, leaving 6 bases between. CDR1 is MNHEY and CDR2 is SVGAGI in the germline V gene. The DNA of the CDR3 is TGTGCCAGCAGTTACAGCCCGAATGAAAAACTGTTTTTT. It codes for CASSYSPNEKLFF.

The chain couples TRBV5-1 to TRBJ1-4, with TRBD1 identical over 7 bases. With 4 bases clipped from V and 6 bases from J, the junction kept 9 bases outside the gene matches. This CDR3 spans 15 amino acids. Germline lookup yields CDR1 SGHRS and CDR2 YFSETQ. The CDR3 DNA follows: TGCGCCAGCAGCGGTCCACAGGGGTCGGATGAAAAACTGTTTTTT. It encodes CASSGPQGSDEKLFF.

V and J are TRBV11-2 and TRBJ2-7, with 13 bases aligning to TRBD2. This CDR3 comprises 14 residues. In germline, CDR1 is SGHAT, CDR2 FQNNGV. V was clipped by 6 bases and J by 5 bases; unmatched bases: 4. The CDR3 spells CASSRGLAGDEQYF. As DNA, the CDR3 is TGTGCCAGCAGTCGTGGACTAGCGGGAGACGAGCAGTACTTC.

The J gene is TRBJ1-2, the V gene TRBV10-3; 10 bases are a match to TRBD1. The CDR3 has 17 amino acids. J was trimmed by 4 bases and V by 6 bases; bases with no gene match: 14. Germline CDR1 and CDR2: ENHRY and SYGVKD. The CDR3 here is CAIRPGQGGRDGYGYTF. For the CDR3, the DNA is TGTGCCATCAGGCCTGGACAGGGGGGACGGGACGGCTATGGCTACACCTTC.

The V gene is TRBV6-2 or TRBV6-3, the J gene TRBJ1-2; D gene unclear. The germline V and J ends were trimmed by 2 bases and 4 bases, with 5 bases remaining between them. This CDR3 has 12 residues. Per germline, CDR1 MNHEY and CDR2 SVGEGT. CDR3 sequence: CASSYVGYGYTF. The DNA of the CDR3 is TGTGCCAGCAGTTACGTCGGCTATGGCTACACCTTC.

This chain joins TRBV6-1 and TRBJ1-3; D is possibly TRBD1 (6 bases). Looked up from germline, CDR1 is MNHNS and CDR2 is SASEGT. V gave up 1 base and J gave up 4 bases, with 11 bases separating them. The CDR3 length is 15 residues. CDR3 in DNA: TGTGCCAGCAGTGAAGTGAGGGGGTCCGGAAACACCATATATTTT. Its translation is CASSEVRGSGNTIYF.